One sample yielded the 27 T cell receptor beta chains listed below, sequenced in a study of T-cell memory formation after mild COVID-19. TCRdb reprocessed the 5' RACE reads with MiXCR, giving one entry per CDR3 protein. The sample has around 180,000 distinct CDR3 sequences, approximately 16% seen once. Material: PBMCs or a T cell subset sorted from them (not recorded which). The receptors shown here come from an adult woman who had mild COVID-19 (a few samples of this study predate the infection). Cell type and time point are not known.

CDR3 region: CASSQVARETQYF. In nucleotides, the CDR3 is TGTGCCAGCAGCCAAGTTGCGAGGGAGACCCAGTACTTC. The genes are TRBV4-2 and TRBJ2-5; D is uncertain. Germline CDR1 and CDR2: LGHNA and YNFKEQ. V was pared by 1 base and J by 5 bases, with 8 bases between. There are 13 residues in the CDR3.

The genes are TRBV2 and TRBJ1-6, with D possibly being TRBD1 (5 bases). The CDR3 length is 15 residues. Germline values: CDR1 SNHLY, CDR2 FYNNEI. The V end was cut by 7 bases, the J end by 7 bases, with 17 bases between. Here the CDR3 reads CASKYGREQNSPLHF. The CDR3 nucleotides are TGTGCCAGCAAATATGGCAGGGAACAAAATTCACCCCTCCACTTT.

This clonotype came up a few times. The V call is TRBV6-5, the J call TRBJ1-4; a possible D gene is TRBD1 (6 bases). The germline V and J ends were trimmed by 0 bases and 4 bases, with 12 bases remaining between them. The CDR3 has 16 residues. CDR1 is MNHEY and CDR2 is SVGAGI in the germline V gene. The CDR3 here is CASSYSWGADNEKLFF. DNA for the CDR3: TGTGCCAGCAGTTACTCGTGGGGGGCCGATAATGAAAAACTGTTTTTT.

The rearrangement links TRBV15 to TRBJ2-4; D is tentatively TRBD1 or TRBD2 (5 bases each). Trimming removed 0 bases at V and 0 bases at J, with 9 bases between. Germline CDR1 reads LNHNV; CDR2 reads YYDKDF (reference sequence). The CDR3 totals 16 residues. CDR3 residues: CATSRDGGLAKNIQYF. The CDR3 DNA reads as TGTGCCACCAGCAGAGATGGGGGTCTAGCCAAAAACATTCAGTACTTC.

This clonotype was counted between two and nine times. This sequence joins TRBV24-1 and TRBJ2-1, with 7 bases that match TRBD2. Per germline, CDR1 KGHDR and CDR2 SFDVKD. The CDR3 length is 14 residues. The V and J ends lost 1 base and 9 bases, in that order; junction bases with no gene match: 5. CDR3 residues: CATSDLVREGEQFF. For the CDR3, the DNA is TGTGCCACCAGTGATTTAGTCAGGGAGGGTGAGCAGTTCTTC.

The rearrangement uses TRBV12-3 or TRBV12-4 and TRBJ1-3; D remains unclear. The CDR3 runs 14 residues. V lost 6 bases, J lost 0 bases, and 9 bases lay in between. The CDR3 DNA follows: TGTGCCAGCAGAGTGAGTTCCTCTGGAAACACCATATATTTT. The encoded protein is CASRVSSSGNTIYF.

The chain carries TRBV3-1 and TRBJ1-2; D ambiguous. V was clipped by 2 bases and J by 1 base, with 17 bases between them. The germline V gene encodes CDR1 LGHDT and CDR2 YNNKEL (reference sequence). The CDR3 runs to 17 residues. CDR3 DNA: TGTGCCAGCAGCCAACAATCTGTCATCCTCAGTAACTATGGCTACACCTTC. Amino acids: CASSQQSVILSNYGYTF.

In its sample, this clonotype was seen a few times. The chain uses TRBV24-1 and TRBJ2-7; 9 bases are shared with TRBD1. The CDR3 totals 15 residues. V dropped 4 bases and J dropped 3; count of bases not matched to a gene: 6. CDR1 and CDR2 from the germline V gene are KGHDR and SFDVKD. The CDR3 DNA follows: TGTGCCACCAGTGACGCGCGACAGGGGGTCTACGAGCAGTACTTC. Translation gives CATSDARQGVYEQYF.

This clonotype has ten or more counts. The V call is TRBV7-9, the J call TRBJ2-3, with D possibly matching TRBD2 (6 bases). Trimming cost V 3 bases and J 3 bases, with 7 bases left between them. Germline CDR1 and CDR2: SEHNR and FQNEAQ (reference sequence). This CDR3 is 13 amino acids long. CDR3 nucleotide sequence: TGTGCCAGCAGCTTTGGGACTACAGATACGCAGTATTTT. It specifies CASSFGTTDTQYF.

This clonotype was seen a few times. V gene TRBV4-3 combines with J gene TRBJ2-7; no definite D call. The germline gives CDR1 LGHNA, CDR2 YSLEER. This CDR3 contains 15 residues. With 0 bases removed from V and 4 bases from J, the gap between germline ends came to 13 bases. The CDR3 sequence: CASSQENHFGYEQYF. CDR3 nucleotide sequence: TGCGCCAGCAGCCAAGAAAATCATTTTGGTTACGAGCAGTACTTC.

The chain is built from TRBV18 and TRBJ2-1, with D possibly called TRBD1 or TRBD2 (6 bases each). CDR1 and CDR2 from the germline V gene are KGHSH and LQKENI. V gave up 3 bases and J gave up 7 bases, with 13 bases separating them. The CDR3 is 14 residues long. DNA for the CDR3: TGTGCCAGCTCACCCGGAACGGGGGCTAATGAGCAGTTCTTC. The encoded protein is CASSPGTGANEQFF.

CDR3 nucleotides: TGCGCCAGCAGCTTGGAAGCAGGGAGGATCGCCGGGGAGCTGTTTTTT. Translation gives CASSLEAGRIAGELFF. The chain carries TRBV5-1 and TRBJ2-2, with TRBD2 as a possible D gene (6 bases). This CDR3 spans 16 amino acids. V dropped 0 bases and J dropped 6 bases, with 15 bases sitting between them. Germline V lookup: CDR1 SGHRS, CDR2 YFSETQ.

The chain recombines TRBV5-5 with TRBJ2-7, with 8 nucleotides matching TRBD1. The CDR3 runs 15 residues. Losses at the gene ends were 0 bases for V and 2 bases for J; bases not matched to a gene: 4. Germline CDR1 reads SGHKS; CDR2 reads YYEKEE (reference sequence). The CDR3 DNA reads TGTGCCAGCAGCTTGGCGGGACAGGTGGCCTACGAGCAGTACTTC. Translation gives CASSLAGQVAYEQYF.

The chain combines TRBV29-1 with TRBJ1-2, with D unclear. Germline V gene sequence: CDR1 SQVTM, CDR2 ANQGSEA. CDR3 size: 12 residues. DNA for the CDR3: TGCGTCTCCCGTGTGACGAACTATGGCTACACCTTC. It specifies CVSRVTNYGYTF. The full variable domain, rest sourced from reference TRBV29-1 and TRBJ1-2, is SAVISQKPSRDICQRGTSLTIQCQVDSQVTMMFWYRQQPGQSLTLIATANQGSEATYESGFVIDKFPISRPNLTFSTLTVSNMSPEDSSIYLCVSRVTNYGYTFGSGTRLTVV.

V is TRBV6-5 and J is TRBJ1-1; 7 nucleotides match TRBD1. There are 11 residues in the CDR3. Germline-derived CDR1 and CDR2 are MNHEY and SVGAGI. V lost 5 bases to trimming and J lost 11 bases; unmatched junction nucleotides: 5. The CDR3 spells CASSPGQTAFF. For the CDR3, the DNA is TGTGCCAGCAGTCCGGGACAGACCGCTTTCTTT.

This clonotype was recorded a few times. The genes are TRBV19 and TRBJ2-5, with D possibly called TRBD1 or TRBD2 (7 bases each). Between the trimmed V and J ends, which lost 9 bases and 4 bases, there was a span of 12 bases. Germline V gives CDR1 LNHDA, CDR2 SQIVND (reference sequence). The CDR3 extends over 12 amino acids. The CDR3 region is CASQGGRETQYF. The CDR3 DNA sequence: TGTGCCAGCCAGGGGGGGAGAGAGACCCAGTACTTC. The full variable domain, rest sourced from reference TRBV19 and TRBJ2-5, is DGGITQSPKYLFRKEGQNVTLSCEQNLNHDAMYWYRQDPGQGLRLIYYSQIVNDFQKGDIAEGYSVSREKKESFPLTVTSAQKNPTAFYLCASQGGRETQYFGPGTRLLVL.

The CDR3 DNA sequence: TGTGCCAGCAGCCAGGGGGCGGGAGAAAAACTGTTTTTT. This codes for CASSQGAGEKLFF. This chain connects TRBV12-3 or TRBV12-4 to TRBJ1-4, with 8 bases aligning to TRBD1. The CDR3 extends over 13 amino acids. The V segment lost 6 bases and the J segment 8 bases; nucleotides outside the gene matches: 5.

This clonotype was counted a few times. V is TRBV7-2 and J is TRBJ2-7; unclear D gene. There are 14 residues in the CDR3. Germline CDR1 reads SGHTA; CDR2 reads FQGNSA. The V and J ends lost 1 base and 2 bases respectively, with 9 bases between them. CDR3 region: CASSLVNEAYEQYF. As DNA, the CDR3 is TGTGCCAGCAGCTTAGTAAACGAGGCCTACGAGCAGTACTTC. Combining the CDR3 with reference TRBV7-2 and TRBJ2-7 gives the whole variable domain GAGVSQSPSNKVTEKGKDVELRCDPISGHTALYWYRQSLGQGLEFLIYFQGNSAPDKSGLPSDRFSAERTGGSVSTLTIQRTQQEDSAVYLCASSLVNEAYEQYFGPGTRLTVT.

This clonotype was recorded at least ten times. This chain uses TRBV5-1 with TRBJ2-3; D call uncertain. With 4 bases removed from V and 2 bases from J, the gap between germline ends came to 17 bases. CDR3 length equals 16 residues. CDR1 SGHRS and CDR2 YFSETQ come from the germline V gene. The CDR3 protein is CASSRRPLDSTDTQYF. The CDR3 DNA follows: TGCGCCAGCAGCCGACGACCCCTAGACTCCACAGATACGCAGTATTTT.

The chain joins TRBV15 to TRBJ2-2; the D gene is possibly TRBD1 (8 bases). This CDR3 is built from 17 residues. Germline V gene lookup returns CDR1 LNHNV and CDR2 YYDKDF (reference sequence). Trimming removed 1 base at V and 8 bases at J, with 20 bases between. The CDR3 bases are TGTGCCACCAGCAGAGGGACAGGGAGGGTTGGAGCAGGGGAGCTGTTTTTT. Encoded protein: CATSRGTGRVGAGELFF. The complete variable domain, with remaining parts taken from reference TRBV15 and TRBJ2-2, reads DAMVIQNPRYQVTQFGKPVTLSCSQTLNHNVMYWYQQKSSQAPKLLFHYYDKDFNNEADTPDNFQSRRPNTSFCFLDIRSPGLGDTAMYLCATSRGTGRVGAGELFFGEGSRLTVL.

The table lists this clonotype with a few counts. The gene calls are TRBV20-1 and TRBJ2-5; maybe TRBD2 (5 bases). This CDR3 has 13 amino acids. Germline assignment: CDR1 DFQATT and CDR2 SNEGSKA (reference sequence). The ends were cut back, 6 bases at V and 6 bases at J, with 17 bases in the middle. This CDR3 is CSALDGMMKTQYF. The DNA for the CDR3 is TGCAGTGCCTTGGACGGGATGATGAAGACCCAGTACTTC.

The chain employs TRBV5-1 and TRBJ2-1; TRBD1 matches at 10 bases. With V trimmed by 4 bases and J by 14 bases, 12 bases remained unmatched. The CDR3 covers 14 residues. Germline CDR1 reads SGHRS; CDR2 reads YFSETQ. The DNA for the CDR3 is TGCGCCAGCAGCGCTAGCCCTGACGGACAGGGGGAGTTCTTC. Protein: CASSASPDGQGEFF.

The rearrangement uses TRBV5-1 and TRBJ1-1; D is ambiguous. V was cut by 2 bases and J by 1 base, with 9 bases left in between. The germline V gene encodes CDR1 SGHRS and CDR2 YFSETQ. The CDR3 length is 14 residues. In DNA, the CDR3 is TGCGCCAGCAGCTTCGAAGGGCCGAACACTGAAGCTTTCTTT. Its translation is CASSFEGPNTEAFF. The variable domain in full, with the rest retrieved from reference TRBV5-1 and TRBJ1-1, is KAGVTQTPRYLIKTRGQQVTLSCSPISGHRSVSWYQQTPGQGLQFLFEYFSETQRNKGNFPGRFSGRQFSNSRSEMNVSTLELGDSALYLCASSFEGPNTEAFFGQGTRLTVV.

The chain employs TRBV20-1 and TRBJ2-6; 8 nucleotides align to TRBD2. Germline-derived CDR1 and CDR2 are DFQATT and SNEGSKA (reference sequence). V shed 3 bases and J 4 bases; nucleotides not matched to a gene: 14. The CDR3 is 18 residues long. The chain's CDR3 is CSARSRGGQRSGANVLTF. The DNA for the CDR3 is TGCAGTGCTAGGTCACGGGGGGGGCAAAGGTCCGGGGCCAACGTCCTGACTTTC.

This chain links TRBV7-8 with TRBJ2-1; either TRBD1 or TRBD2 may fit D (6 bases each). CDR3 length: 14 residues. Germline V gene data show CDR1 as SGHVS and CDR2 as FQNEAQ. Trimming left V 2 bases short and J 6 bases short, with 11 bases between. In DNA, the CDR3 is TGTGCCAGCAGCTTAAGTCCGGGGGCCAATGAGCAGTTCTTC. This encodes CASSLSPGANEQFF.

V usage is TRBV4-2 and J usage is TRBJ2-6, with 9 bases identical to TRBD1. Germline V gene sequence: CDR1 LGHNA, CDR2 YNFKEQ. J lost 0 bases, V lost 2 bases, and 8 bases had no gene match. The CDR3 spans 19 residues. The CDR3 is CASSQWKTGGSSGANVLTF. The DNA of the CDR3 is TGTGCCAGCAGCCAATGGAAGACAGGGGGTAGCTCTGGGGCCAACGTCCTGACTTTC.

V and J are TRBV19 and TRBJ1-1; a weak D match, TRBD1 (6 bases). V shed 3 bases and J shed 6 bases, with 11 bases lying between them. This CDR3 is 13 amino acids long. Germline V CDR1 and CDR2: LNHDA, SQIVND (reference sequence). The CDR3 nucleotides read TGTGCCAGTAGTATCAACAGGGAGGCTGAAGCTTTCTTT. Translating gives CASSINREAEAFF.